This T cell receptor (beta chain) is from a study of control samples from healthy donors and cancer patients. The CDR3 length is 13 residues. Trimming took 6 bases from V and 1 from J, leaving 9 bases between them. Germline CDR1 and CDR2: SGHTA and FQGNSA. Assay used: immunoSEQ multiplex PCR; TCRdb lists only in-frame clones, some missing. The profile covers fewer than 65,000 clones, with approximately 89% appearing a single time and 1.6% taken by the ten largest. The TCR was taken from a man in his forties with colorectal cancer. The J gene is TRBJ1-1, the V gene TRBV7-2; TRBD1 might be the D (5 bases). The sequencing input was PBMCs. CDR3 protein: CASRLQENTEAFF. The CDR3 DNA is TGTGCCAGCAGATTACAGGAGAACACTGAAGCTTTCTTT.